One sample yielded the 26 T cell receptor beta chains listed below, sequenced in a study of blood T cell repertoires in COVID-19. Sequenced by immunoSEQ multiplex PCR; TCRdb stores in-frame clones only, minus some. The data hold about 120,000 clones, with 78% observed a single time. The sample consisted of peripheral blood. The receptors here all came from a man aged 65 to 85 with acute or convalescent COVID-19.

V and J are TRBV11-2 and TRBJ1-5, with 8 bases matching TRBD1. Germline loops: CDR1 SGHAT, CDR2 FQNNGV. This CDR3 has 18 residues. J was trimmed by 1 base and V by 5 bases; bases with no gene match: 13. CDR3 protein: CASSPSGTGLRSNQPQHF. CDR3 in DNA: TGTGCCAGCAGCCCGTCGGGGACAGGCCTGCGGAGCAATCAGCCCCAGCATTTT.

This chain connects TRBV11-2 to TRBJ1-2; D is uncertain. There are 15 residues in the CDR3. CDR1 and CDR2 (germline): SGHAT, FQNNGV. V lost 4 bases to trimming and J lost 4 bases, with 16 bases between them. CDR3 nucleotides: TGTGCCAGCAGCTCTCGTCCGGGTCTCGGCTATGGCTACACCTTC. Protein: CASSSRPGLGYGYTF. Full variable domain (remainder filled in from reference TRBV11-2 and TRBJ1-2): EAGVAQSPRYKIIEKRQSVAFWCNPISGHATLYWYQQILGQGPKLLIQFQNNGVVDDSQLPKDRFSAERLKGVDSTLKIQPAKLEDSAVYLCASSSRPGLGYGYTFGSGTRLTVV.

The chain is built from TRBV7-3 and TRBJ2-1, with D possibly matching TRBD2 (5 bases). The CDR3 consists of 12 residues. Germline values: CDR1 SGHTA, CDR2 FQGTGA. V was shortened by 5 bases and J by 10 bases, with 12 bases between the two germline ends. Here the CDR3 reads CASSGKSGEQFF. CDR3 bases: TGTGCCAGCAGCGGAAAGTCGGGGGAGCAGTTCTTC. Combining the CDR3 with reference TRBV7-3 and TRBJ2-1 gives the whole variable domain GAGVSQTPSNKVTEKGKYVELRCDPISGHTALYWYRQSLGQGPEFLIYFQGTGAADDSGLPNDRFFAVRPEGSVSTLKIQRTERGDSAVYLCASSGKSGEQFFGPGTRLTVL.

The J gene is TRBJ1-1, the V gene TRBV7-2; 11 bases agree with TRBD1. J lost 5 bases, V lost 2 bases, and 13 bases had no gene match. The germline CDR1 and CDR2 sequences are SGHTA and FQGNSA. This CDR3 contains 18 residues. The CDR3 protein is CASSLLRDRGAPGTEAFF. The DNA for the CDR3 is TGTGCCAGCAGCTTATTGAGGGACAGGGGGGCCCCTGGGACTGAAGCTTTCTTT.

The genes are TRBV19 and TRBJ1-2; D may be TRBD1 (6 bases). Trimming took 5 bases from V and 5 from J, leaving 21 bases between them. Germline V gene lookup returns CDR1 LNHDA and CDR2 SQIVND (reference sequence). The CDR3 is 16 amino acids. The CDR3 spells CASSSVFRQESYGYTF. The CDR3 DNA reads as TGTGCCAGTAGTTCGGTGTTTCGACAGGAAAGTTATGGCTACACCTTC.

V usage is TRBV7-2 and J usage is TRBJ1-2; tentative D call: TRBD1 (5 bases). Germline assignment: CDR1 SGHTA and CDR2 FQGNSA. Trimming pared 1 base from V and 7 bases from J, leaving 16 bases between. This CDR3 region has 15 residues. CDR3 DNA: TGTGCCAGCAGCTTAGACGGTTCAACGCAGGGTGGCTACACCTTC. Amino acid sequence: CASSLDGSTQGGYTF.

The chain carries TRBV5-1 and TRBJ1-4; D gene ambiguous. The germline V gene encodes CDR1 SGHRS and CDR2 YFSETQ. This CDR3 spans 15 amino acids. With 0 bases removed from V and 6 bases from J, the gap between germline ends came to 12 bases. This CDR3 is CASSLGAGRDEKLFF. As DNA, the CDR3 is TGCGCCAGCAGCTTGGGGGCGGGAAGGGATGAAAAACTGTTTTTT.

In its sample, this clone was seen many times. The rearrangement joins TRBV6-5 to TRBJ1-2; a possible D gene is TRBD1 (5 bases). V was trimmed by 6 bases and J by 4 bases, leaving 15 bases between them. The germline CDR1 and CDR2 sequences are MNHEY and SVGAGI. This CDR3 contains 14 residues. DNA for the CDR3: TGTGCCAGCAGGCCGACAGCTGCCGTCTATGGCTACACCTTC. Amino acid sequence: CASRPTAAVYGYTF.

Comment on this clone: One end of the junction fails to match germline, which may point to a read error. The chain carries TRBV29-1 and TRBJ2-1; possible D gene TRBD2, 7 bases. Germline CDR1 SQVTM, CDR2 ANQGSEA. This CDR3 is 12 amino acids long. This chain's CDR3 is CGGGGGAGEQFF. The CDR3 nucleotides read TGTGGAGGGGGGGGAGGGGCCGGTGAGCAGTTCTTC.

The V call is TRBV10-3, the J call TRBJ1-2; a weak D match, TRBD1 (5 bases). V lost 4 bases, J lost 4 bases, and 19 bases lay in between. The CDR3 sequence is 16 residues long. Germline V gene sequence: CDR1 ENHRY, CDR2 SYGVKD. CDR3 amino acids: CAISAAGRRNTYGYTF. The CDR3 DNA reads TGTGCCATCAGTGCTGCGGGGCGGAGGAACACCTATGGCTACACCTTC.

CDR3 sequence reads: CASRTGTSSVVNEQYF. The CDR3 nucleotides are TGTGCCAGCAGAACCGGGACTAGCTCCGTAGTGAACGAGCAGTACTTC. V and J are TRBV5-4 and TRBJ2-7, with 9 bases fitting TRBD2. CDR3 length: 16 amino acids. Trimming took 5 bases from V and 5 from J; bases not matched to a gene: 14. CDR1 and CDR2 (germline): SGHNT, YYREEE (reference sequence). Filled out from reference TRBV5-4 and TRBJ2-7, the complete variable domain reads ETGVTQSPTHLIKTRGQQVTLRCSSQSGHNTVSWYQQALGQGPQFIFQYYREEENGRGNFPPRFSGLQFPNYSSELNVNALELDDSALYLCASRTGTSSVVNEQYFGPGTRLTVT.

The chain uses TRBV5-6 and TRBJ1-4; D uncertain. Germline loops: CDR1 SGHDT, CDR2 YYEEEE. CDR3 length: 14 residues. V was pared by 4 bases and J by 11 bases, with 18 bases between. The CDR3 reads CASSAGTEMWKLFF. CDR3 coding DNA: TGTGCCAGCAGCGCTGGCACAGAGATGTGGAAACTGTTTTTT.

The rearrangement joins TRBV5-5 to TRBJ1-5; perhaps TRBD1 as D (5 bases). The CDR3 is made up of 15 amino acids. Germline-derived CDR1 and CDR2 are SGHKS and YYEKEE (reference sequence). The ends were cut back, 2 bases at V and 5 bases at J, with 14 bases in the middle. The CDR3 nucleotides read TGTGCCAGCAGCTTAAGGGAAGGGGTTGATCAGCCCCAGCATTTT. It codes for CASSLREGVDQPQHF.

A single count supports this clone. V is TRBV19 and J is TRBJ2-2; D is undetermined. With 5 bases removed from V and 4 bases from J, the gap between germline ends came to 23 bases. The germline V gene encodes CDR1 LNHDA and CDR2 SQIVND (reference sequence). The CDR3 length is 18 residues. The chain's CDR3 is CASSGSSARGGFTGELFF. The CDR3 DNA reads TGTGCCAGTAGTGGATCATCGGCTCGTGGCGGTTTCACCGGGGAGCTGTTTTTT.

The rearrangement links TRBV24-1 to TRBJ2-3; the D gene is possibly TRBD2 (5 bases). Trimming took off 4 bases at V and 3 bases at J, with 7 bases between the two ends. Per the germline V gene, CDR1 is KGHDR and CDR2 is SFDVKD. This CDR3 has 13 amino acids. In DNA form, the CDR3 reads TGTGCCACCAGTGAGTCGGGGACAGATACGCAGTATTTT. It codes for CATSESGTDTQYF.

A note on this clone: The junction differs from germline at one of its ends, possibly a read error. The gene calls are TRBV4-2 and TRBJ1-5, with D hard to call. The CDR3 has 18 residues. The germline V gene encodes CDR1 LGHNA and CDR2 YNFKEQ. The CDR3 bases are TGTGCCAGCAGCCACGACCCTCAGAGGACTGGGAGCAATCAGGCCCAGCATTTT. Residues: CASSHDPQRTGSNQAQHF.

This clone was counted a few times. This chain uses TRBV4-3 with TRBJ1-2; 8 bases align to TRBD1. The CDR3 totals 16 residues. The ends lost 3 bases at V and 7 bases at J; junction bases unmatched: 13. Germline-derived CDR1 and CDR2 are LGHNA and YSLEER. In DNA form, the CDR3 reads TGCGCCAGCAGCCACCTGACAGGGGCCCTTGTAGGTGGCTACACCTTC. This sequence encodes CASSHLTGALVGGYTF.

The chain couples TRBV4-2 to TRBJ1-1; 7 bases match TRBD1. Germline CDR1 reads LGHNA; CDR2 reads YNFKEQ. CDR3 length: 14 residues. With 4 bases clipped from V and 5 bases from J, the junction kept 7 bases outside the gene matches. The CDR3 nucleotides read TGTGCCAGCAGCCCTCGGTCAGGGGGAACTGAAGCTTTCTTT. Amino acid sequence: CASSPRSGGTEAFF.

This clone was seen a few times. This chain uses TRBV24-1 with TRBJ2-1; 10 bases are a match to TRBD2. V was pared by 3 bases and J by 3 bases, with 7 bases of the junction left unmatched. CDR3 length: 17 amino acids. CDR1 KGHDR and CDR2 SFDVKD come from the germline V gene. This CDR3 reads CATSDPSSGRNYNEQFF. The CDR3 coding sequence is TGTGCCACCAGTGATCCGAGTAGCGGGAGGAACTACAATGAGCAGTTCTTC.

The table lists this clone with many counts. The J gene is TRBJ2-1, the V gene TRBV5-1; the match to TRBD2 covers 9 bases. Germline V gene data show CDR1 as SGHRS and CDR2 as YFSETQ. V lost 0 bases, J lost 10 bases, and 5 bases stayed unmatched. This CDR3 has 14 residues. The CDR3 spells CASSLVSGGNEQFF. DNA for the CDR3: TGCGCCAGCAGCTTGGTTAGCGGGGGAAACGAGCAGTTCTTC.

This clone was observed once. The CDR3 region has the DNA TGTGCCAGCAGCAAAGGACAGTCCTACGAGCAGTACTTC. Protein: CASSKGQSYEQYF. The rearrangement links TRBV5-4 to TRBJ2-7; possible D gene TRBD1, 6 bases. The length of the CDR3 is 13 residues. The V end was cut by 4 bases, the J end by 1 base, with 9 bases between. CDR1 is SGHNT and CDR2 is YYREEE in the germline V gene (reference sequence).

The gene calls are TRBV5-1 and TRBJ1-4, with 8 bases that match TRBD1. J lost 5 bases, V lost 4 bases, and 4 bases had no gene match. The CDR3 is 14 residues long. Germline V lookup: CDR1 SGHRS, CDR2 YFSETQ. The CDR3 sequence: CASSPGQENEKLFF. DNA for the CDR3: TGCGCCAGCAGCCCGGGACAGGAGAATGAAAAACTGTTTTTT.

V usage is TRBV5-4 and J usage is TRBJ1-5; D unclear. CDR1 is SGHNT, CDR2 YYREEE, per germline (reference sequence). The CDR3 runs to 18 residues. The ends were cut back, 3 bases at V and 7 bases at J, with 26 bases in the middle. CDR3 sequence: CASSCREAITWGVQPQHF. CDR3 sequence (DNA): TGTGCCAGCAGCTGTCGGGAGGCGATCACTTGGGGAGTACAGCCCCAGCATTTT.

V is TRBV20-1 and J is TRBJ1-5; D perhaps matches TRBD1 (6 bases). V was pared by 3 bases and J by 7 bases, with 13 bases between. Germline loops: CDR1 DFQATT, CDR2 SNEGSKA (reference sequence). The CDR3 totals 13 residues. The DNA of the CDR3 is TGCAGTGCTAGTCGTCAGGGGAGCCAGCCCCAGCATTTT. It yields the protein CSASRQGSQPQHF.

In this sample, this clone turned up once. The genes are TRBV18 and TRBJ2-7; D not certain. The V and J ends lost 6 bases and 5 bases respectively, with 17 bases between them. This CDR3 spans 14 amino acids. CDR1 and CDR2 (germline): KGHSH, LQKENI. The CDR3 sequence: CASSPGGFHDEQYF. The CDR3, as DNA: TGTGCCAGCTCTCCGGGTGGGTTTCACGACGAGCAGTACTTC.

This chain uses TRBV6-6 with TRBJ1-4; 7 bases match TRBD1. Germline assignment: CDR1 MNHNY and CDR2 SVGAGI (reference sequence). Trimming took 2 bases from V and 11 from J; bases not matched to a gene: 8. The CDR3 runs 14 residues. The CDR3 spells CASSYRDRLEKLFF. In DNA form, the CDR3 reads TGTGCCAGCAGTTACAGGGACAGACTGGAGAAACTGTTTTTT.